This TCR beta chain was captured by sequencing in a study of cytomegalovirus exposure and HLA in healthy donors (dated by TCRdb to about 2017). A note on the overall study: In an earlier analysis of 587 of the donors, 276 Gb of sequence data and roughly 100 million unique TCR beta sequences from 180 million or so T cells were reported. The T cell repertoires of around 730 subjects were profiled by immunosequencing and related to cytomegalovirus serostatus. On average, around 240,000 unique TCR beta nucleotide sequences were sequenced per donor among 300 to 500 genotyped donors of the cohort, with around 19% of those sequences being non-productive. An earlier analysis of approximately 580 of the donors used high-throughput TCR beta sequencing to judge whether each TCR beta V gene segment behaved as functional or pseudogenic. Rather than using new phenotypic data, the later analysis identified candidate immune exposures from TCR beta sequences and from how often those sequences occurred across donors. Alongside the repertoire data, information on donor age, sex, ethnicity and CMV serostatus was compiled. Typing coverage differed by locus: A, B, C, DRB1 and DQB1 were typed in roughly 620-630 donors, DQA1 in 522, DPA1 in over 600, and DPB1 in 450 to 490. A later analysis re-analyzed previously published TCR beta repertoires from approximately 700 donors and added high-resolution HLA genotyping to study TCR occurrence patterns. A later genetic analysis took genome-wide SNP genotypes for about three fifths of the 666 donors and used that subset as a discovery cohort. About 300 gigabases of sequencing data and approximately 84 million unique TCR sequences were included in an early release covering roughly 600 HLA-typed donors. All discovery cohort repertoires had been generated using a single sequencing platform. HLA typing covered class I and class II loci at four-digit resolution. Among the 398 genotyped donors, approximately 81% belonged to the genetic ancestry cluster associated with self-reported Caucasian donors. The study combined high-throughput TCR immunosequencing, statistical association of individual TCRs with disease status, and machine learning to predict cytomegalovirus infection status. Because of strong linkage in the cohort, roughly five DR-DQ haplotypes were treated as single units for association and clustering. A separate validation cohort of 100 to 150 different subjects was used in addition to the roughly 700-subject first cohort. The study aimed to test whether signatures of past pathogen exposure could be identified by cataloging public T cell receptors.

Concerning this clone itself: Its specific antigen is unknown. Base quality data are lacking; no much larger clone is found one base away.

At the junction V is shortened by 1 base and J by 0 bases, with 9 bases in between. From its cysteine to its phenylalanine, the CDR3 spans 16 amino acids. Only the CDR3 DNA stays, 48 bases, in frame from base 1. In the germline V gene, CDR1 corresponds to KGHSH and CDR2 to LQKENI. To prepare the library, the immunoSEQ multiplex PCR assay was applied. A mixture of 60 forward primers for TCR Vbeta segments and 13 reverse primers for TCR Jbeta segments was used in the multiplex PCR. Amplification of the CDR3 region of rearranged TCR beta genes was performed with a multiplex PCR assay on genomic DNA. On the Illumina HiSeq System, the amplified TCR beta libraries were sequenced as 87-base-pair reads. Turning to the authors' computational methods: In a later analysis, some 80 million unique TCR beta chains were counted across the 500 to 700 repertoires, and roughly 11 million of these chains were shared by at least two donors. A nearest-neighbor algorithm error-corrected the raw reads and collapsed the reads into unique sequences, merging closely related sequences to remove PCR and sequencing errors. To assign V, D and J gene segments, CDR3 sequences were aligned to IMGT reference sequences. For a sequence to be retained, a match of at least six nucleotides to both a V gene segment and a J gene segment was required. A rearrangement counted as productive if the CDR3 had no stop codons and remained in frame with V and J, and every other rearrangement counted as non-productive. Following IMGT convention, CDR3 was defined as the stretch from the second conserved V-encoded cysteine to the conserved J-encoded phenylalanine. The earlier analysis of about 620 of the donors excluded sequences that lacked an unambiguous match to a single V gene segment. In an earlier analysis of several hundred of the donors, V segments were called functional above 56.7% productive rearrangements and were called segregating when the between-donor standard deviation exceeded 5%. A statistical classification framework was developed to diagnose cytomegalovirus status using the catalog of TCR beta chain sequences. A later analysis assigned V and J genes by comparing TCR nucleotide sequences with IMGT/GENE-DB human TR gene sequences. In a later analysis, CDR3 sequences and most-parsimonious VDJ recombination scenarios were assigned using the TCRdist pipeline. In a later analysis, every TCR beta chain was defined by the combination of its CDR3 amino acid sequence and its V-gene family, and reads without a unique V-gene family were dropped. As a way to deal with suspected cross-contamination and a sequencing artifact, a later analysis dropped more than 500 nucleotide sequences that were highly shared and had low generation probability. For each public chain, a later analysis derived a clonal expansion index from normalized ranks of inferred template counts within each repertoire. In a later analysis, generation probabilities were computed with a VDJ recombination model fitted to out-of-frame rearrangements, and the resulting probabilities were checked against IGoR. A later analysis scored TCR-TCR, TCR-HLA and TCR-CMV co-occurrence with hypergeometric tests, applying a repertoire-size bias correction to TCR pairs. In a later analysis, false discovery rates were estimated by permuting HLA or CMV assignments 20 times. In a later analysis, co-occurring TCRs were grouped using DBSCAN, with TCRdist sequence similarity added in when clustering inside HLA-allele-positive subsets. Repertoires with fewer than 30,000 or more than 120,000 public chains were left out of co-occurrence clustering, as were a few repertoires with anomalous nucleotide sharing. TCRdb took over this immuneACCESS table, retaining in-frame rearrangements with V and J assigned. Such tables are incomplete; in checked studies, under half of the missing clones stem from an unresolved V gene, and the remainder is unexplained. The V and J calls and clone size are taken from that table; D and trimming were inferred from the DNA. The sample yields about 98,000 clones; around 80% were counted once. The ten largest clones represent about a tenth of the sample.

The study at large found these results: Specific HLA alleles were associated with 15,000 to 20,000 TCR beta sequences at a false discovery rate of 0.05 in a later analysis. An earlier analysis of approximately 530 of the donors showed that most TCR beta V segments appeared in productive rearrangements either about 87% or about 30% of the time, which broadly matched IMGT annotations. When HLA alleles, especially DR and DQ, strongly co-occurred, attributing TCR associations to individual alleles was difficult. In a later analysis, the rate of TCR association differed among HLA loci, with DRB1 alleles having the most associated TCRs and HLA-C alleles having the fewest. Across donors, most TCR sequences were observed very rarely, whereas some public TCRs were present in many individuals. Linkage disequilibrium might explain the correlated functional status among segregating V segments, but an unknown experimental factor could not be excluded. Presence/absence analyses assumed roughly uniform sequencing depth across donors, an assumption that may not hold. The cohort was sequenced for TCR beta chains only, and without alpha or paired-chain data the features that could be detected were limited. Because some donors lacked HLA typing at each locus, the association tests relied only on the typed subset. The study listed 150 to 200 TCR beta chains as associated with cytomegalovirus. In vitro tests confirmed that a few of the cytomegalovirus-associated TCR beta chains recognize cytomegalovirus antigens. The authors suggested that the approach could potentially be extended to other disease states and immunological phenotypes. Because counts were too low, seventeen rarely observed V segments, including chromosome 9 orphons, were excluded from the earlier analysis of roughly 580 of the donors. In a later genetic analysis, a missense DCLRE1C variant was associated with V-gene and J-gene trimming of TCR beta chains, and the association was replicated in an independent cohort. In a later analysis, HLA-associated TCR beta chains were found to be more clonally expanded and to have lower generation probabilities than equally common non-associated chains. The classifier was reported to diagnose cytomegalovirus status with high specificity and sensitivity in both the original cohort and the validation cohort. For the cohort, immune exposure information was limited to CMV serostatus. According to a later analysis, most CMV-associated TCR beta chains appeared to be HLA-restricted, and the HLA associations seemed to be driven largely by CMV exposure. A group of highly shared sequence variants was considered likely to be a technical artifact of the sequencing pipeline. A further reported finding was that TCR beta sequences accurately predicted the HLA-A and HLA-B alleles for most subjects in the first cohort. Compared with the approximately 710-donor mean, donors in an Asian-associated ancestry cluster had fewer N-insertions in productive TCRs, according to a later genetic analysis. A later analysis reported that several top co-occurrence clusters appeared linked to parvovirus B19, influenza, CMV and Epstein-Barr virus. The 87-base-pair reads could not distinguish some IMGT-functional V segments, including TRBV6-2 and TRBV6-3, so those segments were excluded.

The cohort consisted of hundreds of healthy bone marrow donors. At the time of sampling, all cohort members were nominally healthy, though unrecorded immune exposures were likely present. The donor tested CMV seropositive, placing the donor among the 250 to 350 seropositive members of the cohort. A peripheral blood sample was provided by each donor, and peripheral blood mononuclear cells were used for TCR beta sequencing. The Qiagen DNeasy Blood Extraction Kit was used to extract genomic DNA from the blood cell samples. The receptor was isolated from a man younger than 35 in good health and CMV-seropositive. The chain links TRBV18 with TRBJ2-2; the D gene is perhaps TRBD2, on 5 matching bases. Sequenced: PBMCs. The CDR3 corresponds to CASSPLTLANTGELFF. DNA sequence: TGTGCCAGCTCACCACTAACACTAGCGAACACCGGGGAGCTGTTTTTT.